This TCR beta chain stems from a study of beta chain features in type 1 diabetes. Reverse transcription of all isolated RNA meant that expressed TCRB transcripts were sequenced. Some clones are missing from TCRdb's copy, which holds only in-frame ones; the method was immunoSEQ multiplex PCR. The data contain around 300,000 clones, around 7.3% of them singletons. This clone was observed a handful of times. CDR3 length: 13 residues. Per the germline V gene, CDR1 is SGHAT and CDR2 is FQNNGV. V lost 5 bases and J lost 4, with 11 bases in between. Sequencing was performed on central memory CD4+ T cells from blood. The chain couples TRBV11-2 to TRBJ1-2; possible D gene TRBD1, 5 bases. This TCR was recovered from a woman aged 18-29 years in good health. The CDR3 DNA sequence: TGTGCCAGCAGCCGGGGCTGGAGCTATGGCTACACCTTC. Translation gives CASSRGWSYGYTF.